This paragraph covers one T cell receptor beta chain sequence. Its antigen is not known. The source of the sample is a study of T cells in Graves' hyperthyroidism and ophthalmopathy. Amplification yielded TCR beta CDR3 regions, with RNA transcripts as the source. An initial round of RT-PCR targeting the TCR CDR3 relied on the HTBI primer set. One entry per CDR3 protein results from TCRdb running MiXCR on the multiplex PCR reads. The data hold roughly 700,000 distinct CDR3 sequences, with 15% to 20% observed a single time. Study outcomes and limitations: The model foresaw ophthalmopathy a median around 6.8 months prior to onset. Most clonotypes that expanded in the thyroid above 0.001 also showed up in blood. Ophthalmopathy was distinguished from stable hyperthyroidism by 13 V-J signatures.

V dropped 3 bases and J dropped 7 bases, with 12 bases sitting between them. Germline V gene data show CDR1 as KGHSH and CDR2 as LQKENI. The CDR3 consists of 13 residues. What was sequenced was blood. V gene TRBV18 combines with J gene TRBJ1-1, with a possible D match to TRBD1 (5 bases). This clonotype was sampled from a man aged 45-65 years with Graves' hyperthyroidism. CDR3 DNA: TGTGCCAGCTCACCCGGCAATCAGGGTGAAGCTTTCTTT. It yields the protein CASSPGNQGEAFF.